The next 31 T cell receptor beta chains were all read from a single sample in a study of blood T cell repertoires in COVID-19. TCRdb's table, derived via immunoSEQ multiplex PCR, lists solely in-frame clones and lacks some. Among about 400,000 clones listed, around 90% were seen once. The sample was PBMCs or T cells enriched from blood (not recorded which). The receptors were gathered from a woman in her thirties or forties with acute COVID-19.

The V gene is TRBV21-1, the J gene TRBJ2-5; the table's D call TRBD2 went unverified against the DNA. TRBV21-1 is annotated as a pseudogene. This CDR3 comprises 15 residues. CDR3 DNA: TGTGCCAGCAGCAAAGACGCGGTCATCCAAGAGACCCAGTACTTC. Translating gives CASSKDAVIQETQYF.

The gene calls are TRBV21-1 and TRBJ2-4; the DNA was not compared with TRBD1, the D call given in the table. TRBV21-1 counts as a pseudogene. CDR3 length: 16 amino acids. The CDR3 reads CASSRQGLQGKNIQYF. DNA of the CDR3: TGTGCCAGCAGCAGACAGGGGCTACAGGGCAAAAACATTCAGTACTTC.

V usage is TRBV27 and J usage is TRBJ2-2; 8 nucleotides align to TRBD1. V was clipped by 5 bases and J by 5 bases; unmatched bases: 10. The CDR3 has 16 amino acids. In germline, CDR1 is MNHEY, CDR2 SMNVEV (reference sequence). This CDR3 reads CASSNPTGVRTGELFF. The CDR3 DNA follows: TGTGCCAGCAGTAACCCGACAGGGGTGAGGACCGGGGAGCTGTTTTTT.

J is TRBJ1-4 and V is TRBV5-1; D may be TRBD1 (6 bases). The V and J ends lost 1 base and 6 bases respectively, with 16 bases between them. This CDR3 is built from 16 residues. Looked up from germline, CDR1 is SGHRS and CDR2 is YFSETQ. The CDR3 coding sequence is TGCGCCAGCAGCTTGTTAGGGGCGGGGGCCGATGAAAAACTGTTTTTT. It codes for CASSLLGAGADEKLFF.

The gene calls are TRBV30 and TRBJ1-6; unclear D gene. The germline gives CDR1 GTSNPN, CDR2 SVGIG (reference sequence). The V and J ends lost 5 bases and 0 bases respectively, with 5 bases between them. The CDR3 extends over 13 amino acids. The CDR3 protein is CAWCSSYNSPLHF. CDR3 nucleotides: TGTGCCTGGTGTAGCTCCTATAATTCACCCCTCCACTTT.

The chain has TRBV6-5 and TRBJ2-3; perhaps TRBD1 as D (6 bases). The germline V and J ends were trimmed by 8 bases and 2 bases, with 11 bases remaining between them. CDR1 is MNHEY, CDR2 SVGAGI, per germline. This CDR3 spans 13 amino acids. The CDR3 loop is CASGQGSTDTQYF. For the CDR3, the DNA is TGTGCCAGCGGCCAGGGGTCCACAGATACGCAGTATTTT.

Worth noting for this clone: At the DNA level, this CDR3 is encoded by other sequences in the same sample as well. The chain couples TRBV9 to TRBJ2-5, with 7 positions matching TRBD2. The CDR3 consists of 14 residues. CDR1 is SGDLS and CDR2 is YYNGEE in the germline V gene. After removal of 2 bases from V and 1 base from J, the junction contained 2 bases not matched to a gene. The DNA for the CDR3 is TGTGCCAGCAGCGTCGGCGGGGGCCAAGAGACCCAGTACTTC. Translating it yields CASSVGGGQETQYF.

The chain couples TRBV7-8 to TRBJ2-4; possibly TRBD1 for D (6 bases). V lost 1 base and J 7 bases, leaving 11 bases between the germline ends. This CDR3 is built from 14 residues. Germline V gene sequence: CDR1 SGHVS, CDR2 FQNEAQ. The chain's CDR3 is CASSLGGTSNIQYF. Written as DNA, the CDR3 is TGTGCCAGCAGCTTAGGGGGGACAAGCAACATTCAGTACTTC.

This rearrangement joins TRBV5-4 to TRBJ2-1; 7 bases are shared with TRBD2. After removal of 0 bases from V and 7 bases from J, the junction contained 4 bases not matched to a gene. CDR3 length: 14 residues. The germline CDR1 and CDR2 sequences are SGHNT and YYREEE (reference sequence). Here the CDR3 reads CASSLDAGGNEQFF. The CDR3 DNA reads TGTGCCAGCAGCTTGGACGCCGGGGGGAATGAGCAGTTCTTC.

The V call is TRBV20-1, the J call TRBJ2-3, with 8 bases fitting TRBD2. V was clipped by 3 bases and J by 4 bases; unmatched bases: 6. The germline CDR1 and CDR2 sequences are DFQATT and SNEGSKA (reference sequence). The CDR3 has 14 amino acids. The CDR3 loop reads CSASPGGGSDTQYF. The CDR3 DNA is TGCAGTGCTAGTCCGGGCGGGGGGTCAGATACGCAGTATTTT.

This sequence joins TRBV6-5 and TRBJ1-1; 8 bases match TRBD1. Germline V CDR1 and CDR2: MNHEY, SVGAGI. The trim removed 5 bases at V and 8 bases at J, leaving 7 bases unmatched. CDR3 size: 13 residues. The CDR3: CASSLQGVREAFF. The CDR3, as DNA: TGTGCCAGCAGTCTACAGGGGGTTAGGGAAGCTTTCTTT.

DNA of the CDR3: TGTGCCAGTAGTATAGGAGCGGTGGACCTGCTAGCCAAAAACATTCAGTACTTC. Protein: CASSIGAVDLLAKNIQYF. The chain has TRBV19 and TRBJ2-4, with a possible D match to TRBD2 (5 bases). V lost 1 base and J 0 bases, leaving 16 bases between the germline ends. This CDR3 is 18 amino acids long. The germline CDR1 and CDR2 sequences are LNHDA and SQIVND (reference sequence).

V gene TRBV2 combines with J gene TRBJ2-7; tentative D call: TRBD2 (6 bases). CDR1 and CDR2 (germline): SNHLY, FYNNEI. The CDR3 covers 11 residues. Trimming took 6 bases from V and 11 from J, leaving 14 bases between them. The chain's CDR3 is CASSPDGGKYF. CDR3 bases: TGTGCCAGCAGCCCTGATGGAGGGAAGTACTTC.

This CDR3 reads CASSLSPPDYAGAEAFF. CDR3 DNA: TGTGCCAGCAGTTTATCTCCCCCAGACTATGCAGGGGCTGAAGCTTTCTTT. V usage is TRBV27 and J usage is TRBJ1-1; maybe TRBD1 (6 bases). The CDR3 sequence is 17 residues long. Germline CDR1 reads MNHEY; CDR2 reads SMNVEV (reference sequence). Between the trimmed V and J ends, which lost 0 bases and 6 bases, there was a span of 20 bases.

The V gene is TRBV7-6, the J gene TRBJ1-4, with D perhaps matching TRBD1 (6 bases). V was shortened by 5 bases and J by 8 bases, with 18 bases between the two germline ends. There are 15 residues in the CDR3. Germline V gene sequence: CDR1 SGHVS, CDR2 FNYEAQ. The CDR3 DNA follows: TGTGCCAGCAGCCTCGGGCAGGGGATAGAAGAAAAACTGTTTTTT. Its translation is CASSLGQGIEEKLFF. The whole variable domain, remainder taken from reference TRBV7-6 and TRBJ1-4, is GAGVSQSPRYKVTKRGQDVALRCDPISGHVSLYWYRQALGQGPEFLTYFNYEAQQDKSGLPNDRFSAERPEGSISTLTIQRTEQRDSAMYRCASSLGQGIEEKLFFGSGTQLSVL.

The chain joins TRBV7-8 to TRBJ2-7, with 7 bases matching TRBD2. The CDR3 consists of 16 residues. Germline V gene data show CDR1 as SGHVS and CDR2 as FQNEAQ. The trim removed 4 bases at V and 3 bases at J, leaving 12 bases unmatched. The CDR3: CASSSFGGTWNYEQYF. Written as DNA, the CDR3 is TGTGCCAGCAGCTCCTTCGGGGGGACGTGGAACTACGAGCAGTACTTC.

This sequence joins TRBV5-1 and TRBJ2-3; the D gene is possibly TRBD1 (6 bases). The germline V gene encodes CDR1 SGHRS and CDR2 YFSETQ. V lost 0 bases and J 0 bases, leaving 11 bases between the germline ends. The CDR3 totals 16 residues. The DNA for the CDR3 is TGCGCCAGCAGCTTGGCCCAGGGGATCAGCACAGATACGCAGTATTTT. This gives the protein CASSLAQGISTDTQYF.

The V call is TRBV12-3 or TRBV12-4, the J call TRBJ2-5; 7 bases align to TRBD1. V trimming: 6 bases; J trimming: 5 bases; junction bases outside the gene matches: 6. CDR3 size: 13 residues. In DNA form, the CDR3 reads TGTGCCAGCAGACAGACAGGGTATGAGACCCAGTACTTC. It translates to CASRQTGYETQYF.

V gene TRBV30 combines with J gene TRBJ2-7; the D gene is possibly TRBD1 (5 bases). Germline loops: CDR1 GTSNPN, CDR2 SVGIG (reference sequence). CDR3 length: 13 amino acids. With 2 bases removed from V and 3 bases from J, the gap between germline ends came to 11 bases. This chain's CDR3 is CAWSQSGYYEQYF. DNA for the CDR3: TGTGCCTGGAGTCAGTCAGGGTACTACGAGCAGTACTTC.

The V gene is TRBV2, the J gene TRBJ1-2, with 8 bases aligning to TRBD1. CDR3 length equals 14 residues. The germline gives CDR1 SNHLY, CDR2 FYNNEI. The trim removed 5 bases at V and 5 bases at J, leaving 7 bases unmatched. CDR3 sequence reads: CASSTQGAEYGYTF. The CDR3 bases are TGTGCCAGCAGTACCCAGGGGGCAGAATATGGCTACACCTTC. The variable domain in full, with the rest retrieved from reference TRBV2 and TRBJ1-2, is EPEVTQTPSHQVTQMGQEVILRCVPISNHLYFYWYRQILGQKVEFLVSFYNNEISEKSEIFDDQFSVERPDGSNFTLKIRSTKLEDSAMYFCASSTQGAEYGYTFGSGTRLTVV.

The chain employs TRBV10-3 and TRBJ2-7, with a weak D call TRBD2 (6 bases). V gave up 2 bases and J gave up 4 bases, with 12 bases separating them. Germline CDR1 and CDR2: ENHRY and SYGVKD. There are 14 residues in the CDR3. The CDR3 DNA follows: TGTGCCATCAGTGAGCCGGACTACAATTACGAGCAGTACTTC. It codes for CAISEPDYNYEQYF.

The gene calls are TRBV10-3 and TRBJ2-1, with a tentative D call TRBD1 (6 bases). The CDR3 loop spans 13 amino acids. CDR1 and CDR2 from the germline V gene are ENHRY and SYGVKD. Trimming cost V 6 bases and J 9 bases, with 15 bases left between them. CDR3 in DNA: TGTGCCATCAGGGGGGCTACCGCTCCTGAGCAGTTCTTC. Translated, it gives CAIRGATAPEQFF.

This clone was counted a few times. The rearrangement joins TRBV25-1 to TRBJ1-2; D possibly corresponds to TRBD1 (6 bases). CDR1 is MGHDK and CDR2 is SYGVNS in the germline V gene. With 3 bases removed from V and 6 bases from J, the gap between germline ends came to 14 bases. This CDR3 is built from 14 residues. The CDR3 nucleotides are TGTGCCAGCAGTGAGACCGGGACACCACATGGCTACACCTTC. It specifies CASSETGTPHGYTF.

The CDR3 sequence is CASSTDPAGKTQYF. The CDR3 coding sequence is TGTGCCAGTAGTACAGACCCGGCGGGAAAGACCCAGTACTTC. The V and J genes are TRBV19 and TRBJ2-5, with TRBD2 as a possible D gene (6 bases). This CDR3 comprises 14 residues. V was clipped by 4 bases and J by 6 bases, with 15 bases between them. Germline V gives CDR1 LNHDA, CDR2 SQIVND (reference sequence).

The CDR3 reads CASSSWTSFNEQFF. The CDR3 DNA sequence: TGTGCCAGCAGCTCCTGGACAAGCTTTAATGAGCAGTTCTTC. The chain is built from TRBV7-9 and TRBJ2-1, with D possibly being TRBD1 (5 bases). This CDR3 contains 14 residues. V lost 4 bases and J 7 bases, leaving 14 bases between the germline ends. Per germline, CDR1 SEHNR and CDR2 FQNEAQ (reference sequence). Full variable domain (remainder filled in from reference TRBV7-9 and TRBJ2-1): DTGVSQNPRHKITKRGQNVTFRCDPISEHNRLYWYRQTLGQGPEFLTYFQNEAQLEKSRLLSDRFSAERPKGSFSTLEIQRTEQGDSAMYLCASSSWTSFNEQFFGPGTRLTVL.

The gene calls are TRBV6-5 and TRBJ1-6, with D perhaps TRBD1 (6 bases). The CDR3 runs to 13 residues. Trimming took off 6 bases at V and 8 bases at J, with 11 bases between the two ends. Germline CDR1 MNHEY, CDR2 SVGAGI. This CDR3 is CASSRNRDSPLHF. The CDR3 nucleotides are TGTGCCAGCAGCCGTAACAGGGATTCACCCCTCCACTTT.

This clone has more than one count but fewer than ten. This rearrangement joins TRBV18 to TRBJ1-2; TRBD1 might be the D (5 bases). This CDR3 is built from 15 residues. The V and J ends lost 3 bases and 0 bases respectively, with 11 bases between them. Germline V gives CDR1 KGHSH, CDR2 LQKENI. The CDR3 DNA is TGTGCCAGCTCACCCGAAGACAGAGCTAACTATGGCTACACCTTC. This encodes CASSPEDRANYGYTF.

This chain joins TRBV6-5 and TRBJ1-6; 9 positions match TRBD1. V lost 6 bases to trimming and J lost 4 bases; unmatched junction nucleotides: 4. The CDR3 totals 15 residues. The germline V gene encodes CDR1 MNHEY and CDR2 SVGAGI. The CDR3 loop reads CASRKDRGYNSPLHF. The DNA of the CDR3 is TGTGCCAGCAGGAAAGACAGGGGGTATAATTCACCCCTCCACTTT.

The CDR3 nucleotides read TGTGCCAGCAGCGTAGGGTGGGGACAGGGTAAGGAGACCCAGTACTTC. It yields the protein CASSVGWGQGKETQYF. The chain links TRBV9 to TRBJ2-5, with 9 positions matching TRBD1. V dropped 0 bases and J dropped 5; count of bases not matched to a gene: 8. Germline V gives CDR1 SGDLS, CDR2 YYNGEE. There are 16 residues in the CDR3.

In DNA, the CDR3 is TGTGCCAGCAGCGGTTTCGATGAGCAGTTCTTC. Translation gives CASSGFDEQFF. This sequence joins TRBV9 and TRBJ2-1; no clear D. The length of the CDR3 is 11 residues. V lost 3 bases and J lost 8, with 6 bases in between. Germline V gene lookup returns CDR1 SGDLS and CDR2 YYNGEE. The full variable domain, its missing parts supplied by reference TRBV9 and TRBJ2-1, is DSGVTQTPKHLITATGQRVTLRCSPRSGDLSVYWYQQSLDQGLQFLIQYYNGEERAKGNILERFSAQQFPDLHSELNLSSLELGDSALYFCASSGFDEQFFGPGTRLTVL.

J is TRBJ2-5 and V is TRBV5-4; TRBD2 matches at 10 bases. After removal of 8 bases from V and 4 bases from J, the junction contained 14 bases not matched to a gene. Germline assignment: CDR1 SGHNT and CDR2 YYREEE (reference sequence). The CDR3 is 16 amino acids. Here the CDR3 DNA reads TGTGCCAGTAGCACTCCGTCCAGCGGGGGGGCAGAGACCCAGTACTTC. Translation gives CASSTPSSGGAETQYF.